This TCR beta chain was recorded in a study of post-analysis software for immune sequencing data. To note about this clonotype: Its matching antigen is unknown.

The CDR3 covers 17 residues. Study results and limitations: TRBV5-6, TRBV5-1 and TRBV20-1 belonged to a set of roughly 5 TRBV segments that were more frequent in patients than controls.

Unique molecular identifiers were built into the TCR beta cDNA libraries. TCRdb reprocessed the PCR reads with MiXCR, giving one entry per CDR3 protein. Here the sample spans 550,000 to 700,000 distinct CDR3 sequences, 44% being singletons. The sample comprised blood. The rearrangement uses TRBV21-1 and TRBJ1-5. TRBV21-1 is reported as a pseudogene. The source of this sequence is a girl aged 5-17 years with multiple sclerosis. In DNA form, the CDR3 reads TGTGCCAGCAGCAAAGAGGCTGGCGGGTTCCTAAATCAGCCCCAGCATTTT. Amino acid sequence: CASSKEAGGFLNQPQHF.